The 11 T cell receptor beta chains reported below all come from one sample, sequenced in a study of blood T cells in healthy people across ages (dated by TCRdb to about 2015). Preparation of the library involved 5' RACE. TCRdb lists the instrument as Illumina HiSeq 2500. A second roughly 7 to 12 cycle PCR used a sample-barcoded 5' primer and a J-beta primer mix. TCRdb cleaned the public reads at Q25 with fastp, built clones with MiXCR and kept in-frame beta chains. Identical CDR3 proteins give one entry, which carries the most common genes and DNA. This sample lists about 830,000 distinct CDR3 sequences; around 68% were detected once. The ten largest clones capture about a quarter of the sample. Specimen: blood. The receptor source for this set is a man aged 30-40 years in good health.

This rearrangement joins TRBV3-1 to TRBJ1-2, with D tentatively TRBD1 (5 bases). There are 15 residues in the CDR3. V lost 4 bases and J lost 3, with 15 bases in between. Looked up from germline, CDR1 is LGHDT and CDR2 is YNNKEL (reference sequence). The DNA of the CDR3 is TGTGCCAGCAGCCCTGGGGGGGGACGCGACTATGGCTACACCTTC. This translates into CASSPGGGRDYGYTF.

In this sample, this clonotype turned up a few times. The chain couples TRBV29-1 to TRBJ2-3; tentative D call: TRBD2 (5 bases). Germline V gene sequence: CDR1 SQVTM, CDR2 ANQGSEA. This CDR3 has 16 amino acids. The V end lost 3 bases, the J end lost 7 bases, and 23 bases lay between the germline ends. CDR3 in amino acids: CSVDKGLLAGSYTQYF. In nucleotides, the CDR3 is TGCAGCGTTGATAAAGGACTTCTGGCGGGTTCTTATACGCAGTATTTT.

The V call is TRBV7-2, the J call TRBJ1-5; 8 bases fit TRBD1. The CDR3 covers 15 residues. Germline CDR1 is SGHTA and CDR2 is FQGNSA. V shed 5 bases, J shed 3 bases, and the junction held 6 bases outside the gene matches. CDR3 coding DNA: TGTGCCAGCAGCCAGCGGACAGGGCCCAATCAGCCCCAGCATTTT. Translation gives CASSQRTGPNQPQHF.

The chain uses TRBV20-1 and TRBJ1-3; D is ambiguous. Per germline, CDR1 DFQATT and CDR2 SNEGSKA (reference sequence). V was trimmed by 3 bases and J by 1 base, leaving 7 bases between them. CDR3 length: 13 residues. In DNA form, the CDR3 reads TGCAGTGCTAGTCCTGATTCTGGAAACACCATATATTTT. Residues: CSASPDSGNTIYF.

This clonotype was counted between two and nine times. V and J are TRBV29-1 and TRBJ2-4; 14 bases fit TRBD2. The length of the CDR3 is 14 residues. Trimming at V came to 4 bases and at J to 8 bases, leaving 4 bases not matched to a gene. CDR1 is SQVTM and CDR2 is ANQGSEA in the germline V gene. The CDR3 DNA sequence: TGCAGCGTTGTGACTAGCGGGGGGGCTGACATTCAGTACTTC. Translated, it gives CSVVTSGGADIQYF.

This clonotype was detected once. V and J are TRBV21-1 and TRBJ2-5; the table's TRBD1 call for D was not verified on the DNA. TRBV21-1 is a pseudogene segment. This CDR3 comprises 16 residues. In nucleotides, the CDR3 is TGTGCCAGCAGCAAAGGAGAGGGGACGGCACCTAGAGAGCAGTACTTC. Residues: CASSKGEGTAPREQYF.

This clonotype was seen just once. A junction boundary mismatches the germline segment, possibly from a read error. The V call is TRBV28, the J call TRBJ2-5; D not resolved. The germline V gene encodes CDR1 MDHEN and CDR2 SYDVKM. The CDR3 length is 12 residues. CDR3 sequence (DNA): TGTGTCAGCAGTTTATCCCCAGAGACCCAGTACTTC. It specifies CVSSLSPETQYF. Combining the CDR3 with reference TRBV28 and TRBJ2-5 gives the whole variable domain DVKVTQSSRYLVKRTGEKVFLECVQDMDHENMFWYRQDPGLGLRLIYFSYDVKMKEKGDIPEGYSVSREKKERFSLILESASTNQTSMYLCVSSLSPETQYFGPGTRLLVL.

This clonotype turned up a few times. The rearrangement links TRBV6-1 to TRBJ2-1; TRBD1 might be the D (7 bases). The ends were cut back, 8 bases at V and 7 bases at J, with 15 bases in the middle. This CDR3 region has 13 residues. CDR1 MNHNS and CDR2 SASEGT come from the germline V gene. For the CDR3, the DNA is TGTGCCAGCGCACAACAGGGGAGGAATGAGCAGTTCTTC. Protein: CASAQQGRNEQFF.

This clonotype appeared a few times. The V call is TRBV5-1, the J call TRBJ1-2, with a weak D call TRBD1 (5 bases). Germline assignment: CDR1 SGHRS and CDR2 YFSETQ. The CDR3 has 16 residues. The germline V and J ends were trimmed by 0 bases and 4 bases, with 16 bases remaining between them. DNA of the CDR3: TGCGCCAGCAGCTTGGGGGATGGGGGACCTGGCTATGGCTACACCTTC. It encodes CASSLGDGGPGYGYTF.

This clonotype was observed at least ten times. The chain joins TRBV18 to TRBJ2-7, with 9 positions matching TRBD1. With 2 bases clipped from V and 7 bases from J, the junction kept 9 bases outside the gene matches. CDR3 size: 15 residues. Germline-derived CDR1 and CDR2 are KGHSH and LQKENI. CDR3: CASSPRTGDPPEQYF. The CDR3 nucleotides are TGTGCCAGCTCACCAAGGACAGGGGACCCTCCTGAGCAGTACTTC.

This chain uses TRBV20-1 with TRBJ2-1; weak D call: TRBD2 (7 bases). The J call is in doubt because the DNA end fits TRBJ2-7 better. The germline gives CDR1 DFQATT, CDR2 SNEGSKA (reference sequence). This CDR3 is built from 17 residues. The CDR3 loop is CSAREGGGLGIYNEQYF. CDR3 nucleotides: TGCAGTGCTAGAGAAGGGGGGGGGCTTGGGATTTACAATGAGCAGTACTTC.